The present T cell receptor beta chain was sequenced within a study of human T cells and chemical hapten exposure (dated by TCRdb to the early 2020s). For the study in its entirety: For sensitization, 2% DPC in acetone was applied to an approximately 2 cm by approximately 2 cm area of upper inner arm skin. Alopecia areata with under or over 50% scalp involvement, alopecia totalis and alopecia universalis were represented in the patient cohort, which was mostly female. Patients additionally received weekly therapeutic DPC doses to the scalp throughout the roughly 25-week study period. Patch testing was done on the upper back using Finn chambers containing 0.01% DPC, and results were scored after 6 days according to International Contact Dermatitis Research Group standards. Blood was sampled from patients pre-sensitization (week 0) and at 2, 6 and about 24 weeks after DPC sensitization. About 27 alopecia patients gave blood for TCR sequencing at one to four time points (pre-sensitization, 2, 6 and 24 weeks). Libraries were combined into a pool for sequencing, and differences in TCR yield between samples came mainly from small differences in library volumes within the pool. In alopecia patients, the study followed how the peripheral blood TCR repertoire changed in vivo over primary and secondary sensitization to diphenylcyclopropenone (DPC), a hapten.

Results and caveats for the whole study, not just this receptor: Repeated subsampling changed both the strength of the expansion versus patch-test correlation and the threshold at which the correlation became significant. Significantly more large CDR3 similarity clusters were formed by expanded TCRs than by pre-sensitization or healthy control sets, consistent with antigen-driven responses. A positive correlation was found between the number of PT1 expanded TCRs and patch test score, with significance reached at thresholds 8, 16 and 32 but not 4. DPC sensitization did not change the number of TCRs with a frequency above 1 in 1000, and there was no evidence of changes in global repertoire structure. Because every patient had alopecia, a presumed autoimmune disease, the patients' immune response might differ from that of healthy individuals.

Clipping removes 0 bases from V and 4 bases from J, with 1 as the unmatched junction base count. There are 14 amino acids in the CDR3, from cysteine to phenylalanine inclusive. Here the CDR3 DNA is all that survives: 42 bases in frame from base 1. From the germline V gene, CDR1 is SGHRS and CDR2 is YFSETQ. Library generation was performed with RACE. TCRdb records NextSeq 500 as the sequencer. During library preparation, unique molecular identifiers were attached to individual cDNA molecules so that TCRs could be counted in a quantitative, reproducible way. Each blood RNA sample was used to sequence both TCR alpha and TCR beta chains. For the original study's pipeline: Samples had a median of approximately 96,000 TCRs, with a range from roughly 20,000 to 690,600. V, J and CDR3 annotation of the TCR reads was performed with the Decombinator software suite. For the PS versus PT1 abundance plots, all samples were subsampled to the same number of TCRs (28,000). TCRs were defined as expanded if absent before sensitization and observed at least eight times at the 2-week time point. The public reads were quality trimmed at Q25 with fastp and then assembled into clones with MiXCR by TCRdb, keeping productive beta chains. Merged by CDR3 protein, the rows form single entries marked with the most common genes and DNA. The V and J calls shown here were made by TCRdb, not taken from the authors' results. The sample table records 70,000 to 100,000 distinct CDR3 sequences; roughly 7.1% of these occur just once. The ten largest account for roughly 1.6% of the sample.

Explained via the paper, the time point label denotes: patch test 1, 2 weeks after DPC sensitization. According to the study, the label for this sample's treatment or condition signals: therapeutic diphenylcyclopropenone sensitization with weekly scalp DPC. At each patch-test visit, blood was drawn before the patch test was applied. Patients were considered eligible if aged 18 to 70, diagnosed with alopecia and deemed suitable for DPC therapy, and patients were excluded if pregnant. Total RNA was extracted from unfractionated whole blood collected in Tempus Blood RNA tubes. This clonotype was seen repeatedly, ten times or more. Its antigen is still unknown. The sample holds no much larger clone one base away, and base qualities are not on file.

The sample consisted of whole blood, taken in connection with sensitization to the hapten diphenylcyclopropenone (DPC). The receptor comes from a woman aged 30 to 39 with alopecia areata. Some clones in this sample may be carry-over from other donors' samples. This receptor chain uses TRBV5-1 and TRBJ2-1, and TRBD2 aligns with 7 junction nucleotides. For the CDR3, the sequence is CASSLDGGYNEQFF. The sequenced DNA: TGCGCCAGCAGCTTGGACGGGGGGTACAATGAGCAGTTCTTC.